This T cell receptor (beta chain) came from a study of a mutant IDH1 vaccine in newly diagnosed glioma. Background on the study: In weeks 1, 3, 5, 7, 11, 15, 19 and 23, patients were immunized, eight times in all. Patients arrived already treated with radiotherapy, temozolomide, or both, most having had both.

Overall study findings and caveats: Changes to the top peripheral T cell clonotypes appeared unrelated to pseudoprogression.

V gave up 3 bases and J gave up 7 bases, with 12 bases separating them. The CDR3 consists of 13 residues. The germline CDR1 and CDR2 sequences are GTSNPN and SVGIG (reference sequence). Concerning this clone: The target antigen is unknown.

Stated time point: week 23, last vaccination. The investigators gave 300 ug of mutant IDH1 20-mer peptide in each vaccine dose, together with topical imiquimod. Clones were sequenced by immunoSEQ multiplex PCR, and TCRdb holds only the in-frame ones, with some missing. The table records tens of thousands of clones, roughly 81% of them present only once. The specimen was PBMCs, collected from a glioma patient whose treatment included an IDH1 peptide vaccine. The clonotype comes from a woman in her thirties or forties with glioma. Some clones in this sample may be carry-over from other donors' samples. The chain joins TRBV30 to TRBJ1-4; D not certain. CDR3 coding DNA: TGTGCCTGGAGCATAGGAGGCGGTGAAAAACTGTTTTTT. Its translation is CAWSIGGGEKLFF. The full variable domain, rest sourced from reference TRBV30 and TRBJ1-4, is SQTIHQWPATLVQPVGSPLSLECTVEGTSNPNLYWYRQAAGRGLQLLFYSVGIGQISSEVPQNLSASRPQDRQFILSSKKLLLSDSGFYLCAWSIGGGEKLFFGSGTQLSVL.